A selection of T cell receptor beta chains follows, all from one sample in a study of cytomegalovirus exposure and HLA in healthy donors. Sequenced by immunoSEQ multiplex PCR; TCRdb stores in-frame clones only, minus some. This sample yields under 250,000 clones, of which about 86% are seen a single time; around 3% belongs to the top ten. The material sequenced was PBMCs. These receptors all come from a man aged 18 to 29 in good health and CMV-seronegative. Both conserved end residues are part of each CDR3. The D gene is left open where the match is weak. The size entry is marked missing in some rows and otherwise reads once, few, many or a size class.

clone_size j_call v_call d_call cdr3_aa cdr3_nt
- TRBJ2-2 TRBV5-4 TRBD1 CARGQADTGELFF TGTGCCAGGGGACAGGCAGACACCGGGGAGCTGTTTTTT
- TRBJ2-5 TRBV6-5 - CASSYSYQETQYF TGTGCCAGCAGTTACTCGTATCAAGAGACCCAGTACTTC
- TRBJ2-2 TRBV19 TRBD2 CASRRLRTSGTGELFF TGTGCCAGTAGGAGATTGAGGACTAGCGGAACTGGGGAGCTGTTTTTT
- TRBJ2-1 TRBV9 TRBD2 CASSQLAGGPNEQFF TGTGCCAGCAGCCAACTAGCGGGGGGGCCCAATGAGCAGTTCTTC
once TRBJ2-3 TRBV5-1 - CASSFPGADTQYF TGCGCCAGCAGCTTCCCGGGAGCTGATACGCAGTATTTT
- TRBJ2-5 TRBV5-4 - CASSLIDGGAETQYF TGTGCCAGCAGCTTGATTGATGGGGGCGCCGAGACCCAGTACTTC
- TRBJ2-3 TRBV11-2 TRBD2 CASSPAGSPPWTQYF TGTGCCAGCAGCCCAGCGGGGTCCCCGCCGTGGACGCAGTATTTT
once TRBJ2-1 TRBV18 TRBD1 CASSPDRNNNEQFF TGTGCCAGCTCACCGGACAGGAATAACAATGAGCAGTTCTTC
once TRBJ2-7 TRBV10-3 TRBD1 CAISSGTDYEQYF TGTGCCATCAGTTCCGGGACAGACTACGAGCAGTACTTC
- TRBJ2-5 TRBV11-2 - CASSLVLQETQYF TGTGCCAGCAGCTTAGTTCTACAAGAGACCCAGTACTTC
- TRBJ2-7 TRBV27 TRBD1 CASSRGQGSSKYF TGTGCCAGCAGTCGCGGACAGGGGAGTTCAAAGTACTTC
- TRBJ1-2 TRBV7-9 - CASSFTENYGYTF TGTGCCAGCAGCTTCACGGAGAACTATGGCTACACCTTC
- TRBJ1-1 TRBV27 - CASSLVQVGRAEAFF TGTGCCAGCAGTTTGGTCCAGGTTGGTAGAGCTGAAGCTTTCTTT
- TRBJ2-5 TRBV6-6 TRBD2 CASRPPSGGRSETQYF TGTGCCAGCAGACCCCCTAGCGGGGGGCGGTCTGAGACCCAGTACTTC
few TRBJ1-5 TRBV28 TRBD1 CASSLTGGKPQHF TGTGCCAGCAGTTTAACAGGGGGCAAGCCCCAGCATTTT
- TRBJ2-5 TRBV5-1 - CASSLRQAKETQYF TGCGCCAGCAGCTTGAGGCAGGCCAAAGAGACCCAGTACTTC
- TRBJ2-7 TRBV5-1 TRBD1 CASSLQGASSYEQYF TGCGCCAGCAGTTTACAGGGGGCGAGCTCCTACGAGCAGTACTTC
- TRBJ2-7 TRBV2 TRBD1 CASRLTGTGDEQYF TGTGCCAGCAGGTTAACCGGGACAGGGGACGAGCAGTACTTC
- TRBJ2-3 TRBV7-6 - CASSLASASPDTQYF TGTGCCAGCAGCTTAGCTTCGGCTAGTCCAGATACGCAGTATTTT
large TRBJ1-1 TRBV10-1 - CASSVSEEGTEAFF TGCGCCAGCAGTGTGAGCGAAGAAGGCACTGAAGCTTTCTTT
once TRBJ1-3 TRBV9 TRBD1 CASSVTPGTENTIYF TGTGCCAGCAGCGTAACCCCCGGGACAGAAAACACCATATATTTT
- TRBJ2-3 TRBV9 - CASSPLAGAITDTQYF TGTGCCAGCAGCCCCCTTGCGGGGGCCATTACAGATACGCAGTATTTT
- TRBJ2-2 TRBV5-6 - CASSLVSTGELFF TGTGCCAGCAGCTTGGTCTCTACCGGGGAGCTGTTTTTT
few TRBJ2-7 TRBV10-3 TRBD1 CAIGTGGNEQYF TGTGCCATCGGAACAGGGGGTAACGAGCAGTACTTC
- TRBJ1-4 TRBV5-6 - CASSLGGRYSEKLFF TGTGCCAGCAGCTTGGGGGGCCGCTACTCTGAAAAACTGTTTTTT
- TRBJ1-1 TRBV7-2 - CASSPAAGDNTEAFF TGTGCCAGCAGCCCGGCGGCAGGGGATAACACTGAAGCTTTCTTT
- TRBJ2-2 TRBV27 - CASSLSPTGELFF TGTGCCAGCAGTTTAAGCCCCACCGGGGAGCTGTTTTTT
- TRBJ2-7 TRBV12-5 - CASGLGSIYEQYF TGTGCTAGTGGTTTGGGGAGCATCTACGAGCAGTACTTC
- TRBJ2-3 TRBV7-9 TRBD2 CASSLLAGITDTQYF TGTGCCAGCAGCCTGCTAGCGGGAATCACAGATACGCAGTATTTT